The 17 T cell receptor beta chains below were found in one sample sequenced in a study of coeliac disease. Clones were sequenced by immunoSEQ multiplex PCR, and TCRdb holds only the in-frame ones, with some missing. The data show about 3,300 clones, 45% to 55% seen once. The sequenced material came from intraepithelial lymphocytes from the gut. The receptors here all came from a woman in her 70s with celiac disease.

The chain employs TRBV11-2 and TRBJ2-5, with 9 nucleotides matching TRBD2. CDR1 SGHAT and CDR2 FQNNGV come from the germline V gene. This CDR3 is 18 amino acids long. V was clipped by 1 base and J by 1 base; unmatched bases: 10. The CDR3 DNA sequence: TGTGCCAGCAGCTTAGTTGTGACTAGCGGTTATTTCCAAGAGACCCAGTACTTC. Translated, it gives CASSLVVTSGYFQETQYF.

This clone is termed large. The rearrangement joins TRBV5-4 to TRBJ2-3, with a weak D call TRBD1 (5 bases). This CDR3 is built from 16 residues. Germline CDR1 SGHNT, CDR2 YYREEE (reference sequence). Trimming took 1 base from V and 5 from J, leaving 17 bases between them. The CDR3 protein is CASSLPPGMVGDTQYF. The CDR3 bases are TGTGCCAGCAGCTTGCCGCCAGGGATGGTCGGAGATACGCAGTATTTT.

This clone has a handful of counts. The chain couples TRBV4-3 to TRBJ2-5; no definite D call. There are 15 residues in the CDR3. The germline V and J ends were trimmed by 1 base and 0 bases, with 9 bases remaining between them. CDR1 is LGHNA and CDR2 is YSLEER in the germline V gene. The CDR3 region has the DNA TGCGCCAGCAGCCAAGGGGCCGCTAACCAAGAGACCCAGTACTTC. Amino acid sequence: CASSQGAANQETQYF.

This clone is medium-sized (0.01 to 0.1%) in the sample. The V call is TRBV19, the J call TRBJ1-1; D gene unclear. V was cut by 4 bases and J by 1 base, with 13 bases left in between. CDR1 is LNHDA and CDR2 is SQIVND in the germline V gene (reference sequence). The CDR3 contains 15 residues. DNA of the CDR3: TGTGCCAGTAGTACTCGCAGGATAAGGAACACTGAAGCTTTCTTT. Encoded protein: CASSTRRIRNTEAFF.

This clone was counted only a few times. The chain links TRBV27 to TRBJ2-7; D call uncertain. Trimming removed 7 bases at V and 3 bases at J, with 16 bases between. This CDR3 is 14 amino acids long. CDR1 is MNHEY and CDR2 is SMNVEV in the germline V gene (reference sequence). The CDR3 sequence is CASKIRHGYYEQYF. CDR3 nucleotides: TGTGCCAGCAAAATACGGCACGGGTACTACGAGCAGTACTTC.

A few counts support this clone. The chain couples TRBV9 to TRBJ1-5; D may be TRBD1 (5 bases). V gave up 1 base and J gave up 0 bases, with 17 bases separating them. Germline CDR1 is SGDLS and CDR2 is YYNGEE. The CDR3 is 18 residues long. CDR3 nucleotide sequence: TGTGCCAGCAGCGTACATAAAGGGGAGGGGTATAGCAATCAGCCCCAGCATTTT. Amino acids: CASSVHKGEGYSNQPQHF. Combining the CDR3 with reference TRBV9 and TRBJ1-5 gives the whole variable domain DSGVTQTPKHLITATGQRVTLRCSPRSGDLSVYWYQQSLDQGLQFLIQYYNGEERAKGNILERFSAQQFPDLHSELNLSSLELGDSALYFCASSVHKGEGYSNQPQHFGDGTRLSIL.

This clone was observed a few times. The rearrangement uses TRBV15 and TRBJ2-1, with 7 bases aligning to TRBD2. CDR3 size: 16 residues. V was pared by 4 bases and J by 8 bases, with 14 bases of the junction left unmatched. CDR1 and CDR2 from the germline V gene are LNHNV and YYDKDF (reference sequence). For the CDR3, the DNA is TGTGCCACCAGCAAGCCCGGGACTACTTTCTTCCATGAGCAGTTCTTC. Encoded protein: CATSKPGTTFFHEQFF.

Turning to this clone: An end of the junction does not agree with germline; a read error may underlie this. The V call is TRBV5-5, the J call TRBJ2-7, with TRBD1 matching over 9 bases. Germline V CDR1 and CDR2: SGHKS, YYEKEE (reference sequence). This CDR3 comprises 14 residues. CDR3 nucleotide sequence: TGCGCCAGCAGCCAAACAGGGGGCGCCTACGAGCAGTACTTC. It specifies CASSQTGGAYEQYF.

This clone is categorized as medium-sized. The CDR3 region has the DNA TGTGCCAGCAGCTTAGTAGACCTTCGGGGCACTGAAGCTTTCTTT. Amino acids: CASSLVDLRGTEAFF. The chain combines TRBV7-2 with TRBJ1-1; D remains ambiguous. V lost 1 base, J lost 4 bases, and 13 bases lay in between. The CDR3 length is 15 residues. The V gene's germline CDR1 is SGHTA and CDR2 FQGNSA. Variable domain in full (rest from reference TRBV7-2 and TRBJ1-1): GAGVSQSPSNKVTEKGKDVELRCDPISGHTALYWYRQSLGQGLEFLIYFQGNSAPDKSGLPSDRFSAERTGGSVSTLTIQRTQQEDSAVYLCASSLVDLRGTEAFFGQGTRLTVV.

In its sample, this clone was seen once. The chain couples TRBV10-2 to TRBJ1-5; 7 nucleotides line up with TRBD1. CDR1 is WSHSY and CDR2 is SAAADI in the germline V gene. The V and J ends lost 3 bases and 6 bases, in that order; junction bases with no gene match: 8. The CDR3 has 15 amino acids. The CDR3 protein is CASSDVTGIPQPQHF. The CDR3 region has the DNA TGCGCCAGCAGTGACGTGACAGGGATTCCTCAGCCCCAGCATTTT.

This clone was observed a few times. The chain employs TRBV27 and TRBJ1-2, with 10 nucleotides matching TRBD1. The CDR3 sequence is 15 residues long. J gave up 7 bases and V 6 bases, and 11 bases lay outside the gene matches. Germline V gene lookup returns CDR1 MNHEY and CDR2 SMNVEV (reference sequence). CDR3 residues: CASSKPGQGRSGYTF. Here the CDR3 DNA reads TGTGCCAGCAGCAAACCGGGACAGGGGAGGTCTGGCTACACCTTC.

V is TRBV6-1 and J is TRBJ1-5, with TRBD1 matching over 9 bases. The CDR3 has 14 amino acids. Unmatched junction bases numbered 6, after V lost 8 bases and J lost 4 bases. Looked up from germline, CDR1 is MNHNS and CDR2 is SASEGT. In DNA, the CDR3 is TGTGCCAGCCGCAGGACAGGGGCTAATCAGCCCCAGCATTTT. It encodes CASRRTGANQPQHF.

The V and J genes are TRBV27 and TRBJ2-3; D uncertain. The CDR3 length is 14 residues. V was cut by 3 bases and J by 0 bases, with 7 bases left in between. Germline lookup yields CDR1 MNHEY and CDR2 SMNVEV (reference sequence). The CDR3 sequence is CASSFRLSTDTQYF. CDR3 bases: TGTGCCAGCAGTTTTCGACTGAGCACAGATACGCAGTATTTT.

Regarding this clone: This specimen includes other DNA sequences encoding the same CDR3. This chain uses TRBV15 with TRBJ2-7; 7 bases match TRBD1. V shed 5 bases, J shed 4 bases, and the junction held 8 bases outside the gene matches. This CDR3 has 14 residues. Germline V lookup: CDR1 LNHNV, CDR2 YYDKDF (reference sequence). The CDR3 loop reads CATSSRTGPYEQYF. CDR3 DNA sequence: TGTGCCACCAGCTCTCGGACAGGTCCATACGAGCAGTACTTC.

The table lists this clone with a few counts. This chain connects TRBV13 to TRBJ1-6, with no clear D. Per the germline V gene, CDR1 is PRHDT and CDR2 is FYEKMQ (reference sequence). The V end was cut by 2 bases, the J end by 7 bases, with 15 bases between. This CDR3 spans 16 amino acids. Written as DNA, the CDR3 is TGTGCCAGCAGCTTATCGGGAGCTGGGAGCAATTCACCCCTCCACTTT. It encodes CASSLSGAGSNSPLHF.

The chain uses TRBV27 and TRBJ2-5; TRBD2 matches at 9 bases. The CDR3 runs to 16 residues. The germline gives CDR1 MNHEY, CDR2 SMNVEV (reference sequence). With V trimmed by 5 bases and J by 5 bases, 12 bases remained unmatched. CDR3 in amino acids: CASSQAGGYRVETQYF. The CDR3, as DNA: TGTGCCAGCAGTCAGGCGGGGGGGTATAGAGTTGAGACCCAGTACTTC.

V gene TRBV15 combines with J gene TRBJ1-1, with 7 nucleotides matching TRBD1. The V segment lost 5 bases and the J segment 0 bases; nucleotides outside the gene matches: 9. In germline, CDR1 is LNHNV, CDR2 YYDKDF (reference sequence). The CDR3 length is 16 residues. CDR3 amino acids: CATSLPTTGLNTEAFF. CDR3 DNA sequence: TGTGCCACCAGCCTACCCACGACAGGGCTGAACACTGAAGCTTTCTTT.